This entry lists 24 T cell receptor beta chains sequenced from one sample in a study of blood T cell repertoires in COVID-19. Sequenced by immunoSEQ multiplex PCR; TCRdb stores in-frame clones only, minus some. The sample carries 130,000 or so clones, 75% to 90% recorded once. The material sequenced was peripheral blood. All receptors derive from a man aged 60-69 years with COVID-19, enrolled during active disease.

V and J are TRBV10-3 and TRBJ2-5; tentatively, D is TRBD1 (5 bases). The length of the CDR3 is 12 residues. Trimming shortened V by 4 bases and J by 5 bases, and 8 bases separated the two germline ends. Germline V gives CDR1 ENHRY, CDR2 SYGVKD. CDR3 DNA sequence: TGTGCCATCAGTGCGACAGACGAGACCCAGTACTTC. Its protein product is CAISATDETQYF.

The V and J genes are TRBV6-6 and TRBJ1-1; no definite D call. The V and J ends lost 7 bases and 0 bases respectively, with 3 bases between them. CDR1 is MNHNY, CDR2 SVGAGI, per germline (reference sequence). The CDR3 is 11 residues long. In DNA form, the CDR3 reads TGTGCCAGCAAGCTGAACACTGAAGCTTTCTTT. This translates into CASKLNTEAFF.

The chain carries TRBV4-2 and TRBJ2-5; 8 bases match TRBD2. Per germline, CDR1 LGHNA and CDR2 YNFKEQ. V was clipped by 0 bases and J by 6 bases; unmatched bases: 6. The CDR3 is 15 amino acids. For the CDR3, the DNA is TGTGCCAGCAGCCAAGACGGACTAGCAACACAGACCCAGTACTTC. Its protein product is CASSQDGLATQTQYF.

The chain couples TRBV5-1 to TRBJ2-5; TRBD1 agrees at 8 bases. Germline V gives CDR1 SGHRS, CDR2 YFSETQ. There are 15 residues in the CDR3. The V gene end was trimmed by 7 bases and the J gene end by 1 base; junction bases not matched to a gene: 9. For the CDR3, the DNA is TGCGCCAGCCGCTCTGCGACAGGGGTCCAAGAGACCCAGTACTTC. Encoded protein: CASRSATGVQETQYF.

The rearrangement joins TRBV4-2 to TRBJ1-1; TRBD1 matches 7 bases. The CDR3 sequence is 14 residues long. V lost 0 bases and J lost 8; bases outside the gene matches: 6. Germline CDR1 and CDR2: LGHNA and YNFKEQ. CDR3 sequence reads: CASSQDRGSREAFF. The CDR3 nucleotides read TGTGCCAGCAGCCAAGACAGGGGGTCTCGGGAAGCTTTCTTT.

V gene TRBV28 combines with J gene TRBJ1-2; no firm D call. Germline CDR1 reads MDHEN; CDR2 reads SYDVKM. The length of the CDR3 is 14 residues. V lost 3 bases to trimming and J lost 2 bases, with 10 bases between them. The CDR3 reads CASSFGVENYGYTF. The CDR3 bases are TGTGCCAGCAGTTTCGGGGTAGAGAACTATGGCTACACCTTC.

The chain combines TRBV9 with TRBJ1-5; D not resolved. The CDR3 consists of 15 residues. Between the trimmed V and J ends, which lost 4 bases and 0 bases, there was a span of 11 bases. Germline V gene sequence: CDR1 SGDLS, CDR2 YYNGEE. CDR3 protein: CASSPRGNSNQPQHF. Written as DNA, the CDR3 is TGTGCCAGCAGCCCGCGGGGTAATAGCAATCAGCCCCAGCATTTT.

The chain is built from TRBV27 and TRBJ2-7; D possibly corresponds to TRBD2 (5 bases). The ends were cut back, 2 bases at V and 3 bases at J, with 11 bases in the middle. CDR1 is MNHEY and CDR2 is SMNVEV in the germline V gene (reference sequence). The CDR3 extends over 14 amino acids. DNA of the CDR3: TGTGCCAGCAGTTTAAAGGGAGTTGGCTACGAGCAGTACTTC. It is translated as CASSLKGVGYEQYF.

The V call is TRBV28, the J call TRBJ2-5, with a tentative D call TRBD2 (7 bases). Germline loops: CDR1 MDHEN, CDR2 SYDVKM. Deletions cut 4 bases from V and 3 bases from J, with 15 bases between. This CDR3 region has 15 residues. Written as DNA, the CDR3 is TGTGCCAGCAGTTCCACCTCGGGGGGCGAAGAGACCCAGTACTTC. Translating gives CASSSTSGGEETQYF.

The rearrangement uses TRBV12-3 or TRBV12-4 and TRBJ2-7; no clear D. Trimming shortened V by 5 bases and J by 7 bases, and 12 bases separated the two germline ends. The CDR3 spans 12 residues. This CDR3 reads CASSHVPGEQYF. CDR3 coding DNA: TGTGCCAGCAGTCACGTCCCCGGGGAGCAGTACTTC.

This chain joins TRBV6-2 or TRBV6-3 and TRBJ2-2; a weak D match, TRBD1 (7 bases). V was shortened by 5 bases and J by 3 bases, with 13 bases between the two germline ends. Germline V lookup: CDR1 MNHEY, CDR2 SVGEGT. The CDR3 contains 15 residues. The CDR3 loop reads CASSAGQLDTGELFF. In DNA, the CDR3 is TGTGCCAGCAGTGCGGGACAGCTGGACACCGGGGAGCTGTTTTTT.

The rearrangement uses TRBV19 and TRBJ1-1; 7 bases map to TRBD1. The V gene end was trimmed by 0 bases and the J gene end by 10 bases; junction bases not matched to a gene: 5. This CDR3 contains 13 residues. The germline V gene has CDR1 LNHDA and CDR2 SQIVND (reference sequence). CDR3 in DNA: TGTGCCAGTAGTATAGATGGGGACAGAGGAGCTTTCTTT. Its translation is CASSIDGDRGAFF.

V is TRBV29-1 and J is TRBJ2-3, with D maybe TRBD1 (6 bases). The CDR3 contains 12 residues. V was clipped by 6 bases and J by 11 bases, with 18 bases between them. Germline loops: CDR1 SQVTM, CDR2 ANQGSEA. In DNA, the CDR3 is TGCAGCGTCAGTTCTGGGGGCGAGGGGCAGTATTTT. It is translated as CSVSSGGEGQYF.

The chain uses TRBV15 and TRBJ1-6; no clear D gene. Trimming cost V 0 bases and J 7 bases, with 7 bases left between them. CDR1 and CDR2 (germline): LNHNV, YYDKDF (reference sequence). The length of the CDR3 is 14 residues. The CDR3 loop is CATSRDTANSPLHF. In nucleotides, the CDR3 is TGTGCCACCAGCAGAGATACAGCAAATTCACCCCTCCACTTT.

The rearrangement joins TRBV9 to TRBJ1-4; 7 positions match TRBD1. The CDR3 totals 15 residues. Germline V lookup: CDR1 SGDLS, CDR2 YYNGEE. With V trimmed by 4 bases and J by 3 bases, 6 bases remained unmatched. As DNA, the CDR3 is TGTGCCAGCAGCCTAGAAGGACAGGCTAATGAAAAACTGTTTTTT. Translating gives CASSLEGQANEKLFF. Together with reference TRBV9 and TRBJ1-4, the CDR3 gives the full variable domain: DSGVTQTPKHLITATGQRVTLRCSPRSGDLSVYWYQQSLDQGLQFLIQYYNGEERAKGNILERFSAQQFPDLHSELNLSSLELGDSALYFCASSLEGQANEKLFFGSGTQLSVL.

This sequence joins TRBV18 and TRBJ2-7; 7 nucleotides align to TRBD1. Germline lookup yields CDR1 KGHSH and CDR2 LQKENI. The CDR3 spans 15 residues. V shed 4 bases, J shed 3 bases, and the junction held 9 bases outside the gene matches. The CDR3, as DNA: TGTGCCAGCTCACTAGCCGGGACAGTAGACTACGAGCAGTACTTC. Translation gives CASSLAGTVDYEQYF.

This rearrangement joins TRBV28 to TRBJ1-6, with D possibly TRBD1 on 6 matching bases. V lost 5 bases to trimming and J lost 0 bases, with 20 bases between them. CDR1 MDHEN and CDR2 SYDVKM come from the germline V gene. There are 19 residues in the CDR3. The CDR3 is CASSLLSGTTYSYNSPLHF. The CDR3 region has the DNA TGTGCCAGCAGTCTACTCTCCGGGACAACCTACTCCTATAATTCACCCCTCCACTTT.

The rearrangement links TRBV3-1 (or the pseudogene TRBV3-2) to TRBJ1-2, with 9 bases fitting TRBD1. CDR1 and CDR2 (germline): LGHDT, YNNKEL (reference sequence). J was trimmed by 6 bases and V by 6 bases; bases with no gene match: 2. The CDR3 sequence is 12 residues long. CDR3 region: CASRTGGDGYTF. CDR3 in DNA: TGTGCCAGCAGGACAGGGGGAGATGGCTACACCTTC.

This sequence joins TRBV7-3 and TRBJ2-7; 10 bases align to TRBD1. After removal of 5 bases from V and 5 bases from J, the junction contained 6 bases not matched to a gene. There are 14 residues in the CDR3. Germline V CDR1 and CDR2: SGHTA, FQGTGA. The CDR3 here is CASSPGTGVHEQYF. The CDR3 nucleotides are TGTGCCAGCAGCCCCGGGACAGGGGTACACGAGCAGTACTTC.

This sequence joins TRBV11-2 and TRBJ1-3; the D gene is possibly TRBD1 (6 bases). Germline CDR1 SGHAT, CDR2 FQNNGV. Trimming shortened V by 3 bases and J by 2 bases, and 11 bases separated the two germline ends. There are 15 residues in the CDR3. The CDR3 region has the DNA TGTGCCAGCAGCTTGGGGGCAGGGGCTGGAAACACCATATATTTT. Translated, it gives CASSLGAGAGNTIYF.

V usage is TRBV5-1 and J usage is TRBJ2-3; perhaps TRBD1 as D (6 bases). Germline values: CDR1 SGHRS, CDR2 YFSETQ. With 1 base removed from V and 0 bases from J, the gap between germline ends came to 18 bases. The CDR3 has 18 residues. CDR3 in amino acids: CASSLSGGVGFSTDTQYF. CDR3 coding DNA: TGCGCCAGCAGCTTGAGTGGGGGCGTTGGATTTAGCACAGATACGCAGTATTTT.

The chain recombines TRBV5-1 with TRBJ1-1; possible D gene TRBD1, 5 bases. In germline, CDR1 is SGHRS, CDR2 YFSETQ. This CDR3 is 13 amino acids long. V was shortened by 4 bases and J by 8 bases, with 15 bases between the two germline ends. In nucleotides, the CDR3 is TGCGCCAGCAGCCAGCCGGGGGGTACAGAAGCTTTCTTT. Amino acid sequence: CASSQPGGTEAFF.

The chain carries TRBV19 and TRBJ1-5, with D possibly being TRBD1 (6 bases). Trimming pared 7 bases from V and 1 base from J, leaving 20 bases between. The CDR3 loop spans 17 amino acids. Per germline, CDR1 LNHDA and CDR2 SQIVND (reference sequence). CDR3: CASINRGGGRSNQPQHF. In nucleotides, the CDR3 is TGTGCCAGTATTAACCGAGGGGGGGGAAGAAGCAATCAGCCCCAGCATTTT.

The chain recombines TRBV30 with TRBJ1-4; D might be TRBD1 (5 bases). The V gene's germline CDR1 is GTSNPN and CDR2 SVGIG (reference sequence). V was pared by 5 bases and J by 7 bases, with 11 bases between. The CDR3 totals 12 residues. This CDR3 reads CAWGERGEKLFF. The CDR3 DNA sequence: TGTGCCTGGGGGGAAAGGGGTGAAAAACTGTTTTTT.